This T cell receptor beta chain came from a study of OX40 agonist ivuxolimab in advanced cancers. Study-wide results and caveats: Among the lowest peripheral clonal expansion occurred in 0.1-3.0 mg/kg partial responders.

Profiled with immunoSEQ multiplex PCR; TCRdb holds only in-frame clones, not every one. The sample has about 26,000 clones; around 75% are singletons. V lost 4 bases and J lost 4, with 13 bases in between. The CDR3 totals 14 residues. Germline-derived CDR1 and CDR2 are MNHEY and SVGAGI. This clone was observed a few times. Its antigen is not identified. The receptor comes from an adult with an advanced solid tumor such as melanoma, head and neck, liver or kidney cancer. The chain employs TRBV6-5 and TRBJ1-1, with D hard to call. The source was CD4+ or CD8+ T cells sorted from blood, collected in a trial of the OX40 agonist ivuxolimab. CDR3 sequence: CASSFDTVGTEAFF. DNA for the CDR3: TGTGCCAGCAGTTTCGACACGGTGGGCACTGAAGCTTTCTTT.